This is a list of T cell receptor beta chains from one sample in a study of cytomegalovirus exposure and HLA in healthy donors. Measured with immunoSEQ multiplex PCR; TCRdb has only the in-frame clones, and not every one. Its table lists roughly 120,000 clones. The material sequenced was PBMCs. Receptor source: a man between 40 and 49 years old in good health and CMV-seronegative. The CDR3 runs from the conserved cysteine through the conserved F or W. Fields, in order: clone size, V gene, D gene, J gene, CDR3 DNA, CDR3 protein. D genes are given only for firm matches. Size is omitted from some rows. Given values are once, few, many or a class for expanded clones.

>.|TRBV7-7|.|TRBJ2-6
TGTGCTAGCAGCGAACTGTTCTCTGGGGCCAACGTCCTGACTTTC
CASSELFSGANVLTF
>.|TRBV28|.|TRBJ1-4
TGTGCCAGCAGTTCCTCCCCGGGAGGGTTTAGACTGTTTTTT
CASSSSPGGFRLFF
>.|TRBV11-2|.|TRBJ1-4
TGTGCCAGCAGCTTAGATCGTGGGGGCTACGGTGAAAAACTGTTTTTT
CASSLDRGGYGEKLFF
>.|TRBV11-2|.|TRBJ2-5
TGTGCCAGCAGCTTAGGCAGAGGCAGGTCCGTTGTGTGGGAGCAGTACTTC
CASSLGRGRSVVWEQYF
>.|TRBV7-8|TRBD1|TRBJ1-5
TGTGCCAGCAGCTTAGAATTTATAGGGGGCGGTCATCAGCCCCAGCATTTT
CASSLEFIGGGHQPQHF
>.|TRBV30|TRBD1|TRBJ2-1
TGTGCCTGGAGTTCCCCGGGACAGGTCCCCCATGAGCAGTTCTTC
CAWSSPGQVPHEQFF
>.|TRBV5-6|.|TRBJ1-2
TGTGCCAGCAGCTTGCCCCTTCTTGGCTACACCTTC
CASSLPLLGYTF
>.|TRBV5-1|TRBD1|TRBJ2-7
TGCGCCAGCAGCACGGACAGGTTCAACGACGAGCAGTACTTC
CASSTDRFNDEQYF
>.|TRBV11-1|TRBD1|TRBJ2-4
TGTGCCAGCAGCCACAGGACAGGAAACATTCAGTACTTC
CASSHRTGNIQYF
>.|TRBV7-9|.|TRBJ1-6
TGTGCCAGCAGCTCAGCGAACAGGGCCTCACCCCTCCACTTT
CASSSANRASPLHF
>.|TRBV11-3|TRBD2|TRBJ2-2
TGTGCCAGCAGCCAGATGGGCGGGAGAGGAACCGGGGAGCTGTTTTTT
CASSQMGGRGTGELFF
>.|TRBV19|.|TRBJ2-1
TGTGCCAGTAGTATCCTAGCAGCCTACAATGAGCAGTTCTTC
CASSILAAYNEQFF
>.|TRBV5-6|.|TRBJ1-1
TGTGCCAGCAGCGCAGGAAACACTGAAGCTTTCTTT
CASSAGNTEAFF
>.|TRBV5-1|TRBD1|TRBJ2-2
TGCGCCAGCAGCTTGGAGGGACAGGGGGTTAACGGGGAGCTGTTTTTT
CASSLEGQGVNGELFF
>.|TRBV7-2|.|TRBJ2-3
TGTGCCAGCAGCTTAGCCGGGACTCCTAGCACAGATACGCAGTATTTT
CASSLAGTPSTDTQYF
>.|TRBV29-1|TRBD2|TRBJ2-1
TGCAGCGTTGAGCTAGCGGGAAGTTTTTATTCCTACAATGAGCAGTTCTTC
CSVELAGSFYSYNEQFF
>.|TRBV7-9|TRBD2|TRBJ2-7
TGTGCCAGCAGCGTAAGCGGGAGCTCCTACGAGCAGTACTTC
CASSVSGSSYEQYF
>.|TRBV18|.|TRBJ2-7
TGTGCCACATCGATAGGACTATCCTACGAGCAGTACTTC
CATSIGLSYEQYF
>.|TRBV19|TRBD1|TRBJ2-7
TGTGCCAGTAGTGCCCGGGACAGGGGTTACGAGCAGTACTTC
CASSARDRGYEQYF
>.|TRBV5-4|TRBD2|TRBJ2-7
TGTGCCAGCAGCCCAACCTTAATTTATAGCGGGAGACATCAAGAGCAGTACTTC
CASSPTLIYSGRHQEQYF
>.|TRBV11-3|TRBD2|TRBJ2-6
TGTGCCAGCAGCTTAGAGGGAGGGCCCTCTGGGGCCAACGTCCTGACTTTC
CASSLEGGPSGANVLTF
>.|TRBV23-1|.|TRBJ2-2
TGCGCCAGCAGTCAGGCAGGGACCGGGGAGCTGTTTTTT
CASSQAGTGELFF
>.|TRBV5-1|TRBD2|TRBJ2-3
TGCGCCAGCAGCTTGAGGTCAGGCGGGAGTAGAACAGATACGCAGTATTTT
CASSLRSGGSRTDTQYF
>.|TRBV7-2|TRBD1|TRBJ1-5
TGTGCCAGCAGCACCTTCGGGACAGGGGGGAATCAGCCCCAGCATTTT
CASSTFGTGGNQPQHF
>.|TRBV28|.|TRBJ2-5
TGTGCCAGCAGTTTATCAGGGGGGCCGCGCTTTTTGACCCAGTACTTC
CASSLSGGPRFLTQYF
>.|TRBV4-3|.|TRBJ2-7
TGCGCCAGCAGCCAAGGAAATAGCGGAGGGGCCTACGAGCAGTACTTC
CASSQGNSGGAYEQYF
>.|TRBV6-1|TRBD2|TRBJ2-7
TGTGCCAGCAGTGAGGGACTAGCGGTCTCCTACGAGCAGTACTTC
CASSEGLAVSYEQYF
>.|TRBV6-1|TRBD2|TRBJ2-1
TGTGCCAGCATCTGGGCGGGAGTTAATGAGCAGTTCTTC
CASIWAGVNEQFF
>.|TRBV11-3|.|TRBJ1-1
TGTGCCAGCACCCAAAGCGGTACATCGAACACTGAAGCTTTCTTT
CASTQSGTSNTEAFF
>.|TRBV11-3|TRBD2|TRBJ2-1
TGTGCCACCTCGGGACTATCCAATGAGCAGTTCTTC
CATSGLSNEQFF
>.|TRBV14|.|TRBJ1-2
TGTGCCAGCAGCCAAGATGTGGCGGTCTATGGCTACACCTTC
CASSQDVAVYGYTF
>.|TRBV19|.|TRBJ2-2
TGTGCCAGTAAGGCCGGACAGTTGAACACCGGGGAGCTGTTTTTT
CASKAGQLNTGELFF
>.|TRBV30|TRBD1|TRBJ1-4
TGTGCCTGGAGCCCGCCGGGACAGGGTTGGGAAAAACTGTTTTTT
CAWSPPGQGWEKLFF
>.|TRBV5-1|TRBD1|TRBJ2-7
TGCGCCAGCAGCAGGGTGGGACAGGTCTACGAGCAGTACTTC
CASSRVGQVYEQYF
>.|TRBV6-4|.|TRBJ1-5
TGTGCCAGCAGTGACTCCTCTAGCAATCAGCCCCAGCATTTT
CASSDSSSNQPQHF
>.|TRBV29-1|TRBD1|TRBJ2-3
TGCAGCGTTGAGTCGTTGACAGGGACAGATACGCAGTATTTT
CSVESLTGTDTQYF
>.|TRBV6-6|TRBD2|TRBJ2-1
TGTGCCAGCAGGAGACTAGCGGGAGGCCAGTACAATGAGCAGTTCTTC
CASRRLAGGQYNEQFF
>.|TRBV30|.|TRBJ2-5
TGTGCCTGGAGTCGGGAGACCCAGTACTTC
CAWSRETQYF
>.|TRBV5-1|.|TRBJ2-5
TGCGCCAGCACCCGGGGGGAGGGGACAATCAGTACCCAGTACTTC
CASTRGEGTISTQYF
>.|TRBV28|.|TRBJ2-3
TGTGCCAGCAGTCAACAGGTTAGCACAGATACGCAGTATTTT
CASSQQVSTDTQYF
>.|TRBV7-2|.|TRBJ2-5
TGTGCCAGCAGCCTTCAAGGCCTTGGGGAGGCTAAGACCCAGTACTTC
CASSLQGLGEAKTQYF
>.|TRBV27|.|TRBJ2-7
TGTGCCAGCAGCCGTGCCGACACCCGGTACGAGCAGTACTTC
CASSRADTRYEQYF
>.|TRBV9|.|TRBJ2-7
TGTGCCAGCAGCGTAGACCCGGAACCTAGCTCCTACGAGCAGTACTTC
CASSVDPEPSSYEQYF
>.|TRBV10-2|.|TRBJ2-4
TGCGCCAGCAAATCGCTAGCCCTAAAAAACATTCAGTACTTC
CASKSLALKNIQYF
>.|TRBV7-2|.|TRBJ2-7
TGTGCCAGCAGCTTAGATACGGTGACCTACGAGCAGTACTTC
CASSLDTVTYEQYF
>.|TRBV5-1|.|TRBJ1-5
TGCGCCAGCAGCTTGGAAGGAGGGGGCAATCAGCCCCAGCATTTT
CASSLEGGGNQPQHF
>.|TRBV5-1|TRBD1|TRBJ2-1
TGCGCCAGCAGCTTGGCGTGGGACAGCGGGCAGTTCTTC
CASSLAWDSGQFF
>.|TRBV7-6|TRBD1|TRBJ1-1
TGTGCCAGCAGCCCCGGGACAGGGCTGAACACTGAAGCTTTCTTT
CASSPGTGLNTEAFF
>medium-sized|TRBV5-6|TRBD2|TRBJ2-7
TGTGCCAGCAGCTTAGAACCGGGACTAGCGCCCGAGCAGTACTTC
CASSLEPGLAPEQYF
>.|TRBV2|TRBD1|TRBJ2-1
TGTGCCAGCAGAGCTACAGGGGGGTCCTACAATGAGCAGTTCTTC
CASRATGGSYNEQFF
>.|TRBV18|TRBD1|TRBJ1-2
TGTGCCAGCTCACCAGACAGGGACTATGGCTACACCTTC
CASSPDRDYGYTF
>.|TRBV18|.|TRBJ2-7
TGTGCCAGCTCACCAGGAGGCAACGAGCAGTACTTC
CASSPGGNEQYF
>.|TRBV15|TRBD2|TRBJ2-3
TGTGCCACCAGCAGAGATATTCCGGGGGGGAACACAGATACGCAGTATTTT
CATSRDIPGGNTDTQYF